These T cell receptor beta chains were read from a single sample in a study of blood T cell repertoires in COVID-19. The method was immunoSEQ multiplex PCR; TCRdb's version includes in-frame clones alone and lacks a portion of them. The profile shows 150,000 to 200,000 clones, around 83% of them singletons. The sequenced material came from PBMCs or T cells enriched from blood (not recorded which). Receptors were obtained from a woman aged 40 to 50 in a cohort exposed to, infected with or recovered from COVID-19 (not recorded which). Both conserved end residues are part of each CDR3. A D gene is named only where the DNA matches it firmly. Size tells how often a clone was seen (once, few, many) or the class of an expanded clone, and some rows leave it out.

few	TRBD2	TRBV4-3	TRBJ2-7	CASSQDPSGAGAYEQYF	TGCGCCAGCAGCCAAGACCCCTCCGGCGCGGGGGCCTACGAGCAGTACTTC
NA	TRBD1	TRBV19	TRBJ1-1	CASSMRQGAGAFF	TGTGCCAGTAGTATGCGGCAGGGGGCTGGGGCTTTCTTT
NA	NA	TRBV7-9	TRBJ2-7	CASSSSLGNRIYEQYF	TGTGCCAGCAGCTCTAGTCTGGGTAACCGAATCTACGAGCAGTACTTC
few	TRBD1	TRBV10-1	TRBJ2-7	CASSEQGAHEQYF	TGCGCCAGCAGTGAACAGGGGGCCCACGAGCAGTACTTC
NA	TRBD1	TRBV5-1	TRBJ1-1	CASRDRGRNTEAFF	TGCGCCAGCAGGGACAGGGGACGAAACACTGAAGCTTTCTTT
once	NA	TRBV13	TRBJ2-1	CASSLIVRGNEQFF	TGTGCCAGCAGCTTGATAGTTCGCGGGAATGAGCAGTTCTTC
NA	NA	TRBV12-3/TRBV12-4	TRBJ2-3	CASKDPGDTQYF	TGTGCCAGCAAAGACCCGGGAGATACGCAGTATTTT
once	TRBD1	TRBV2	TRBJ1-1	CASRDRGVSATEAFF	TGTGCCAGCAGGGACAGGGGGGTATCAGCCACTGAAGCTTTCTTT
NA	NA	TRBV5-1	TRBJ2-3	CASSLGTDSSFPDTQYF	TGCGCCAGCAGCTTAGGGACTGACTCTAGCTTCCCAGATACGCAGTATTTT
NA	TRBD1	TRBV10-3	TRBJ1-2	CAISEPGQGKKGYTF	TGTGCCATCAGTGAGCCGGGACAGGGGAAGAAGGGCTACACCTTC
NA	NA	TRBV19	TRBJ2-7	CASSPFRGLGYEQYF	TGTGCCAGTAGTCCCTTCAGGGGTCTCGGCTACGAGCAGTACTTC
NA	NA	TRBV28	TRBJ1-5	CASRGDYSNQPQHF	TGTGCCAGCAGAGGGGATTATAGCAATCAGCCCCAGCATTTT
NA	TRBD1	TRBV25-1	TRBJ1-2	CASRTGDGYTF	TGTGCCAGCCGGACAGGGGACGGCTACACCTTC
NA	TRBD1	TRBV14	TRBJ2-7	CASSKRQGKTSFTYEQYF	TGTGCCAGCAGCAAAAGACAGGGGAAGACCTCATTTACCTACGAGCAGTACTTC
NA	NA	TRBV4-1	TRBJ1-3	CASSRLTEIPGNTIYF	TGCGCCAGCAGCCGACTGACAGAAATCCCTGGAAACACCATATATTTT
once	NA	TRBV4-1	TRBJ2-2	CASSSLGGTGELFF	TGCGCCAGCAGCTCCTTGGGGGGCACCGGGGAGCTGTTTTTT
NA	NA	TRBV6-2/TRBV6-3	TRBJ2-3	CASSSDSPTDTQYF	TGTGCCAGCAGTTCGGACAGCCCTACAGATACGCAGTATTTT
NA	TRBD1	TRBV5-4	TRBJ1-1	CAVGQGDTEAFF	TGTGCAGTGGGACAGGGTGACACTGAAGCTTTCTTT
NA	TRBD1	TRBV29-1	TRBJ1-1	CSVGTGATEAFF	TGCAGCGTTGGGACAGGGGCAACTGAAGCTTTCTTT
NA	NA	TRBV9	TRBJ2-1	CASSGNRDNYNEQFF	TGTGCCAGCAGCGGAAACCGGGACAACTACAATGAGCAGTTCTTC
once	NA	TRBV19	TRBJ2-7	CASSIDISSSYEQYF	TGTGCCAGTAGTATAGATATTAGTTCCTCCTACGAGCAGTACTTC
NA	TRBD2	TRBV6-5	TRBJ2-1	CASIGLAGGKDEQFF	TGTGCCAGCATCGGTCTAGCGGGAGGGAAGGATGAGCAGTTCTTC
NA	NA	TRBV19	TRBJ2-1	CASSTAKGVYNEQFF	TGTGCCAGTAGTACCGCCAAAGGGGTATACAATGAGCAGTTCTTC
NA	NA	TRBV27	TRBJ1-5	CASAQGSNQPQHF	TGTGCCAGCGCGCAGGGTAGCAATCAGCCCCAGCATTTT
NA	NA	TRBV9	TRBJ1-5	CASSAGGSNQPQHF	TGTGCCAGCAGCGCGGGGGGCAGCAATCAGCCCCAGCATTTT
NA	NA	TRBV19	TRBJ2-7	CASSIVTAGPSYEQYF	TGTGCCAGTAGTATAGTGACGGCAGGGCCATCCTACGAGCAGTACTTC
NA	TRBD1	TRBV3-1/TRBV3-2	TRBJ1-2	CASSQDWTGDHNYGYTF	TGTGCCAGCAGCCAAGATTGGACAGGGGATCATAACTATGGCTACACCTTC
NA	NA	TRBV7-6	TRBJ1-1	CASSLGGVDTEAFF	TGTGCCAGCAGCTTAGGCGGGGTAGACACTGAAGCTTTCTTT
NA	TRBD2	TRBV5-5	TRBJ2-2	CASSHPAGANTGELFF	TGTGCCAGCAGCCATCCAGCGGGGGCGAACACCGGGGAGCTGTTTTTT
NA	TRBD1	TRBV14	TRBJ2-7	CASSQRAGTGDYEQYF	TGTGCCAGCAGCCAACGCGCCGGGACAGGGGACTACGAGCAGTACTTC
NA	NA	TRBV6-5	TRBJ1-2	CASSSYHNLYGYTF	TGTGCCAGCAGTTCGTACCACAACCTCTATGGCTACACCTTC
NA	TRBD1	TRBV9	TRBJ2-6	CASSDHRGVTSGANVLTF	TGTGCCAGCAGTGACCACAGGGGGGTTACCTCTGGGGCCAACGTCCTGACTTTC
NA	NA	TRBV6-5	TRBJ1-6	CASRTGSSYNSPLHF	TGTGCCAGCCGGACGGGGAGCTCCTATAATTCACCCCTCCACTTT
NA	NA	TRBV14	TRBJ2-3	CASSHQNRVTDTQYF	TGTGCCAGCAGCCATCAAAACAGGGTTACAGATACGCAGTATTTT
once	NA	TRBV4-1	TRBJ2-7	CASSQEDLGQNYEQYF	TGCGCCAGCAGCCAAGAAGACCTAGGACAGAACTACGAGCAGTACTTC
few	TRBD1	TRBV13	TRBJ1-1	CASSPRDRSTEAFF	TGTGCCAGCAGCCCCCGGGACAGGTCCACTGAAGCTTTCTTT
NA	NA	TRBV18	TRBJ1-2	CASSPPDSLGSHEGYTF	TGTGCCAGCTCACCACCGGACAGCCTGGGATCTCATGAGGGCTACACCTTC
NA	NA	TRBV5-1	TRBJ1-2	CASSFRSYGYTF	TGCGCCAGCAGCTTTCGGTCCTATGGCTACACCTTC
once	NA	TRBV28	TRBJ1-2	CASSGYREYTF	TGTGCCAGCAGTGGATACAGGGAGTACACCTTC
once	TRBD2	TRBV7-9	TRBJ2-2	CASSLDGGDGRELFF	TGTGCCAGCAGCTTGGACGGGGGGGACGGACGGGAGCTGTTTTTT
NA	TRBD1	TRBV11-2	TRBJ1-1	CASSLEHRGRSEAFF	TGTGCCAGCAGCTTAGAGCACAGGGGTAGATCTGAAGCTTTCTTT
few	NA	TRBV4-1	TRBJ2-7	CASSQEHRSYEQYF	TGCGCCAGCAGCCAAGAACACAGGTCCTACGAGCAGTACTTC
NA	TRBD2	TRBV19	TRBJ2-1	CASSSRLAGVLEQFF	TGTGCCAGTAGTAGTCGACTAGCGGGAGTTCTTGAGCAGTTCTTC
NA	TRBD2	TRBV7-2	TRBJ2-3	CASSLLAGAVADTQYF	TGTGCCAGCAGTCTTCTAGCGGGAGCAGTTGCAGATACGCAGTATTTT
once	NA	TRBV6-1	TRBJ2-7	CASSENHYEQYF	TGTGCCAGCAGTGAAAATCACTACGAGCAGTACTTC
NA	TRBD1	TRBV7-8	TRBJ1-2	CASSEGQAPLGGYTF	TGTGCCAGCAGCGAAGGACAGGCCCCTCTTGGTGGCTACACCTTC
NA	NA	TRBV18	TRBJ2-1	CASSPGAGGGHEQFF	TGTGCCAGCTCACCTGGAGCGGGTGGCGGACATGAGCAGTTCTTC
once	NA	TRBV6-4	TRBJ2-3	CASSELASTDTQYF	TGTGCCAGCAGTGAATTAGCTAGCACAGATACGCAGTATTTT
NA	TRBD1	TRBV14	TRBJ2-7	CASSEGTVYEQYF	TGTGCCAGCAGCGAGGGGACAGTTTACGAGCAGTACTTC
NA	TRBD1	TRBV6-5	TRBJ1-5	CASSYSPGGSQPQHF	TGTGCCAGCAGTTACTCGCCAGGGGGGAGTCAGCCCCAGCATTTT
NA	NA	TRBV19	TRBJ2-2	CASSIYRNTGELFF	TGTGCCAGTAGTATATACAGGAACACCGGGGAGCTGTTTTTT
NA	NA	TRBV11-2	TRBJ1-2	CASNPRRGAEGGYTF	TGTGCCAGCAACCCCAGACGGGGGGCTGAGGGTGGCTACACCTTC
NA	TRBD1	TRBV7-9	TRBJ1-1	CASSLSRGRGRNTEAFF	TGTGCCAGCAGCTTAAGCAGGGGGCGCGGGAGGAACACTGAAGCTTTCTTT